The 12 T cell receptor beta chains reported below all come from one sample, sequenced in a study of T-cell memory formation after mild COVID-19. TCRdb recomputed calls from the 5' RACE reads with MiXCR, one row per CDR3 protein. Of fewer than 600,000 distinct CDR3 sequences listed, roughly 22% are singletons. The sequenced sample consisted of PBMCs or a T cell subset sorted from them (not recorded which). The receptors originated from an adult woman who had mild COVID-19 (a few samples of this study predate the infection). Cell type and time point are not known.

This sequence joins TRBV4-1 and TRBJ1-2; no firm D call. The CDR3 totals 15 residues. Looked up from germline, CDR1 is MGHRA and CDR2 is YSYEKL. V lost 1 base, J lost 4 bases, and 13 bases lay in between. DNA for the CDR3: TGCGCCAGCAGCCAAGCCGGCACAGCCCTCTATGGCTACACCTTC. Translating gives CASSQAGTALYGYTF.

This clonotype was detected only once. The chain has TRBV18 and TRBJ1-1; 7 bases map to TRBD1. Germline V gene lookup returns CDR1 KGHSH and CDR2 LQKENI. CDR3 length: 15 amino acids. V gave up 2 bases and J gave up 0 bases; unmatched junction bases: 3. DNA for the CDR3: TGTGCCAGCTCACCAATGGGACAGCTGAACACTGAAGCTTTCTTT. Residues: CASSPMGQLNTEAFF.

This clonotype was detected a few times. The V and J genes are TRBV12-3 or TRBV12-4 and TRBJ2-1; the D gene is possibly TRBD2 (5 bases). The CDR3 totals 13 residues. Trimming removed 11 bases from V and 2 bases from J, with 13 bases in between. CDR3 sequence: CASGRVAYNEQFF. CDR3 in DNA: TGTGCCTCCGGGCGGGTGGCCTACAATGAGCAGTTCTTC.

The chain has TRBV4-1 and TRBJ1-2, with D possibly being TRBD1 (5 bases). Germline V gene lookup returns CDR1 MGHRA and CDR2 YSYEKL. V was cut by 2 bases and J by 4 bases, with 17 bases left in between. The CDR3 spans 16 residues. The CDR3 DNA is TGCGCCAGCAGCCAAACCACCCAAGACAGCACCTATGGCTACACCTTC. Translating gives CASSQTTQDSTYGYTF.

The chain joins TRBV30 to TRBJ1-3; the match to TRBD1 covers 7 bases. Germline values: CDR1 GTSNPN, CDR2 SVGIG (reference sequence). The CDR3 spans 13 residues. The J segment lost 3 bases and the V segment lost 6 bases, leaving 5 bases of the junction unmatched. CDR3 sequence: CACLRGVGNTIYF. The DNA of the CDR3 is TGTGCCTGCCTCAGGGGGGTTGGAAACACCATATATTTT.

V gene TRBV7-9 combines with J gene TRBJ2-7; D call uncertain. This CDR3 has 13 residues. CDR1 and CDR2 (germline): SEHNR, FQNEAQ (reference sequence). With 5 bases removed from V and 10 bases from J, the gap between germline ends came to 18 bases. The CDR3 DNA reads TGTGCCAGCAGCCCCCCCTTGGCGGAGATTCAGTACTTC. This gives the protein CASSPPLAEIQYF.

This clonotype came up a few times. This chain connects TRBV10-3 to TRBJ2-1; weak D call: TRBD2 (6 bases). Germline lookup yields CDR1 ENHRY and CDR2 SYGVKD. The ends were cut back, 10 bases at V and 8 bases at J, with 21 bases in the middle. The CDR3 has 14 amino acids. The chain's CDR3 is CATRDLGPADEQFF. The CDR3 DNA reads as TGTGCCACTCGGGACTTGGGGCCCGCGGATGAGCAGTTCTTC.

The chain combines TRBV7-9 with TRBJ2-2; 7 bases fit TRBD1. The CDR3 covers 14 residues. V lost 5 bases, J lost 7 bases, and 7 bases stayed unmatched. Germline V CDR1 and CDR2: SEHNR, FQNEAQ (reference sequence). CDR3 amino acids: CASSTQGVSGELFF. In nucleotides, the CDR3 is TGTGCCAGCAGCACCCAGGGGGTGAGCGGGGAGCTGTTTTTT.

This sequence joins TRBV30 and TRBJ1-1; 7 nucleotides agree with TRBD1. This CDR3 has 14 residues. J gave up 4 bases and V 0 bases, and 5 bases lay outside the gene matches. Germline CDR1 GTSNPN, CDR2 SVGIG (reference sequence). The DNA of the CDR3 is TGTGCCTGGAGTGTGAATACAGGGGTCACTGAAGCTTTCTTT. This translates into CAWSVNTGVTEAFF.

This clonotype was seen ten or more times. V is TRBV2 and J is TRBJ2-2; D is unclear. This CDR3 has 15 amino acids. Germline CDR1 is SNHLY and CDR2 is FYNNEI. V lost 3 bases, J lost 3 bases, and 11 bases lay in between. The CDR3 sequence: CASSDPTEYTGELFF. As DNA, the CDR3 is TGTGCCAGCAGTGATCCAACAGAATACACCGGGGAGCTGTTTTTT.

The CDR3 DNA follows: TGTGCCAGCAGCCAAGAAACTAAGCGGGGGGGCGGTGAGCAGTTCTTC. Encoded protein: CASSQETKRGGGEQFF. The chain recombines TRBV3-1 with TRBJ2-1; 10 nucleotides align to TRBD2. Germline lookup yields CDR1 LGHDT and CDR2 YNNKEL (reference sequence). The CDR3 is 16 residues long. Trimming cost V 0 bases and J 9 bases; bases outside gene matches: 8.

In this sample, this clonotype turned up a few times. DNA for the CDR3: TGCAGCGTCGCGGGGACTAGCGGAAGCTCCTACAATGAGCAGTTCTTC. Amino acids: CSVAGTSGSSYNEQFF. The V and J genes are TRBV29-1 and TRBJ2-1, with 11 bases identical to TRBD2. The CDR3 loop spans 16 amino acids. Germline CDR1 reads SQVTM; CDR2 reads ANQGSEA. Trimming removed 6 bases from V and 0 bases from J; junction bases left unmatched: 7.